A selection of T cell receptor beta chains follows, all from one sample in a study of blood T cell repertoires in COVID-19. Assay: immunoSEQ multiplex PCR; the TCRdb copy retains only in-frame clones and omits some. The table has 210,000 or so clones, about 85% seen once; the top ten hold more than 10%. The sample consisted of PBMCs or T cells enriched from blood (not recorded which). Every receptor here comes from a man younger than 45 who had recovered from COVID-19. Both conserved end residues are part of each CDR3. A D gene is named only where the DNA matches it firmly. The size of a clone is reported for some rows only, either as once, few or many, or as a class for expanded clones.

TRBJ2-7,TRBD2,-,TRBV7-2,TGTGCCAGCAGCGCCACCGGGACTAGCGCCAGACCCCAGTACTTC,CASSATGTSARPQYF
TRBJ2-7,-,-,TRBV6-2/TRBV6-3,TGTGCCAGCAGTTACGGTCTGGGAGGATCCTACGAGCAGTACTTC,CASSYGLGGSYEQYF
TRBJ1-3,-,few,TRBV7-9,TGTGCCAGCAGCTTAAGTCCGGGGTCTGGAAACACCATATATTTT,CASSLSPGSGNTIYF
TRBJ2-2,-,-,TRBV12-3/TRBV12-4,TGTGCCAGCAGGCTATACAGGGCCGGGGAGCTGTTTTTT,CASRLYRAGELFF
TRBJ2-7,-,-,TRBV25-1,TGTGCCAGCAGTGATTCAGGGGGGAAGTACTTC,CASSDSGGKYF
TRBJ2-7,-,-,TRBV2,TGTGCCAGCTGCCAGACCTCAGGGGGGATCAGCTACGAGCAGTACTTC,CASCQTSGGISYEQYF
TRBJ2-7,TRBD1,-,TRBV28,TGTGCCAGCAGTGGGGGACAGGGATTCTACGAGCAGTACTTC,CASSGGQGFYEQYF
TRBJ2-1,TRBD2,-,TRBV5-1,TGCGCCAGCAGCGACGTAGCGGGAGGGATCGATGAGCAGTTCTTC,CASSDVAGGIDEQFF
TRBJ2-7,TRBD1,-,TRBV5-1,TGCGCCAGCAGCCCCCCCCGACAGGGGTTGTACGAGCAGTACTTC,CASSPPRQGLYEQYF
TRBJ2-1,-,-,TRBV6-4,TGTGCCAGCAGTGACTCAGAGAACAATGAGCAGTTCTTC,CASSDSENNEQFF
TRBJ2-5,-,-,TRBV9,TGTGCCAGCAGCAGGGGCTGGGAAAAAGAGACCCAGTACTTC,CASSRGWEKETQYF
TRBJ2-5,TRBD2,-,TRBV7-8,TGTGCCAGCAGCCTAATAGCGGGACAAGAGACCCAGTACTTC,CASSLIAGQETQYF
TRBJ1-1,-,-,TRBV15,TGTGCCACCAGCAGAGATGTCGTAATCAACCGGGTCCCTTTT,CATSRDVVINRVPF
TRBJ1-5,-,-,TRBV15,TGTGCCACCAGCAGAGAGGGAGGACAGCCCCAGCATTTT,CATSREGGQPQHF
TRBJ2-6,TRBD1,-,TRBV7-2,TGTGCCAGCAGCGGGATGGGGGACAGGGCGAGCTCTGGGGCCAACGTCCTGACTTTC,CASSGMGDRASSGANVLTF
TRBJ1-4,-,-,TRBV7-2,TGTGCCAGCAGCTTCTCGGATCAGGTCGGGGAACTGTTTTTT,CASSFSDQVGELFF
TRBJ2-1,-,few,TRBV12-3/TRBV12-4,TGTGCCAGCAGACGAGAGCTCTATGAGCAGTTCTTC,CASRRELYEQFF
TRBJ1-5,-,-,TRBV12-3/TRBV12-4,TGTGCCAGCAGCATCACTGACAGACAGCCCCAGCATTTT,CASSITDRQPQHF
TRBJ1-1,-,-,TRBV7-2,TGTGCCAGCAGCTTAGTGTCCCAGGGTTTGGCTGAAGCTTTCTTT,CASSLVSQGLAEAFF
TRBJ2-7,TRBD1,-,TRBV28,TGTGCCAGCAGTTTTCCGGGACAGGGCCCCTACGAGCAGTACTTC,CASSFPGQGPYEQYF
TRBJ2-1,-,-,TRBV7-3,TGTGCCAGCAGCAACGCCCAACTTAATGAGCAGTTCTTC,CASSNAQLNEQFF
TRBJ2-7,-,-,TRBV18,TGTGCCAGCTCACCAGGGACAATCTACGAGCAGTACTTC,CASSPGTIYEQYF
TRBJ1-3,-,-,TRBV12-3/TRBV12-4,TGTGCCAGTGACAGGCGCTCTGGAAACACCATATATTTT,CASDRRSGNTIYF
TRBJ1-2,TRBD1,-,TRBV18,TGTGCCAGCTCACCGAGCCGGGACAGGGTGATTAATGGCTACACCTTC,CASSPSRDRVINGYTF
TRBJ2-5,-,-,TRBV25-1,TGTGCCAGCACCAAGGGACAACAAGAGACCCAGTACTTC,CASTKGQQETQYF
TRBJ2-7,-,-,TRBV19,TGTGCCAGTAGTTACGGTCCTCGCTACGAGCAGTACTTC,CASSYGPRYEQYF
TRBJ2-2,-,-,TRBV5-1,TGCGCCAGCAGCGACCCCGGGAAGTTCACCGGGGAGCTGTTTTTT,CASSDPGKFTGELFF
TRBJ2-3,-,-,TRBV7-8,TGTGCCAGCAGCACACAGGGAGATACGCAGTATTTT,CASSTQGDTQYF
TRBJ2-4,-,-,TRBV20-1,TGCAGTGCTATGGACAGCTACATTCAGTACTTC,CSAMDSYIQYF
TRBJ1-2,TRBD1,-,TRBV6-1,TGTGCCAGCAGTTTCCCGGGACAGGAGAACGTTGGCTACACCTTC,CASSFPGQENVGYTF
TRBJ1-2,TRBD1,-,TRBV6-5,TGTGCCACCCGGGACAGGGACCAAAACTATGGCTACACCTTC,CATRDRDQNYGYTF
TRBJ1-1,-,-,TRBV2,TGTGCCAGCAGTGATAAGAGGGGGGGGAACACTGAAGCTTTCTTT,CASSDKRGGNTEAFF
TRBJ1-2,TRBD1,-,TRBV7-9,TGTGCCAGCAGCTCCGGGACAGGGAATTATGGCTACACCTTC,CASSSGTGNYGYTF